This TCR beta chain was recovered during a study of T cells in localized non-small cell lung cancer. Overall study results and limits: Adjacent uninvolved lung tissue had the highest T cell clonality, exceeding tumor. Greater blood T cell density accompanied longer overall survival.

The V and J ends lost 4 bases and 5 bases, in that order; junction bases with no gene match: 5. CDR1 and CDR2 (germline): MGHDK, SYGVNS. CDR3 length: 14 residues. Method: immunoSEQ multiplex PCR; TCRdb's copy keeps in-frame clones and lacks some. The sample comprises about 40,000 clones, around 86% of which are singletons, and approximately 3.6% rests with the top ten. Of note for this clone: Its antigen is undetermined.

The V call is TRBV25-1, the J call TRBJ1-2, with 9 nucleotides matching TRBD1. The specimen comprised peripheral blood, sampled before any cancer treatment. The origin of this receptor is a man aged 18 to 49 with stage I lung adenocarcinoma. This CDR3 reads CASSGTGEIYGYTF. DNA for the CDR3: TGTGCCAGCAGTGGGACAGGGGAGATATATGGCTACACCTTC.